This TCR beta chain is drawn from a study of blood T cell repertoires in COVID-19. Sequencing was performed with immunoSEQ multiplex PCR; in TCRdb, only in-frame clones are kept and a portion is missing. The sample carries approximately 270,000 clones, approximately 83% recorded once. The CDR3 covers 15 residues. The ends were cut back, 6 bases at V and 3 bases at J, with 18 bases in the middle. Germline V gene data show CDR1 as MNHEY and CDR2 as SMNVEV (reference sequence). Material: PBMCs or T cells enriched from blood (not recorded which). This sequence joins TRBV27 and TRBJ2-7; weak D call: TRBD1 (5 bases). The origin of this receptor is a woman aged 45-59 years who had recovered from COVID-19. This CDR3 reads CASRHAPQGSYEQYF. The CDR3 DNA reads as TGTGCCAGCAGACATGCCCCCCAGGGAAGCTACGAGCAGTACTTC.